The 26 T cell receptor beta chains in this list originate from one sample, sequenced in a study of cytotoxic CD8 clonotypes in ibrutinib-treated CLL. Sequenced by immunoSEQ multiplex PCR; TCRdb stores in-frame clones only, minus some. The sample holds 70,000 to 80,000 clones; around 84% are singletons and the top ten take roughly 7.5%. This material consisted of PBMCs, taken at disease progression, from a patient treated with ibrutinib. These receptors originate from a human donor with chronic lymphocytic leukemia.

The chain uses TRBV9 and TRBJ1-2; 11 nucleotides agree with TRBD1. Per the germline V gene, CDR1 is SGDLS and CDR2 is YYNGEE. The CDR3 loop spans 17 amino acids. The V and J ends lost 0 bases and 5 bases, in that order; junction bases with no gene match: 9. This chain's CDR3 is CASSVAGQGEVQYGYTF. The CDR3 DNA sequence: TGTGCCAGCAGCGTAGCGGGACAGGGGGAGGTTCAGTATGGCTACACCTTC. Variable domain in full (rest from reference TRBV9 and TRBJ1-2): DSGVTQTPKHLITATGQRVTLRCSPRSGDLSVYWYQQSLDQGLQFLIQYYNGEERAKGNILERFSAQQFPDLHSELNLSSLELGDSALYFCASSVAGQGEVQYGYTFGSGTRLTVV.

The V and J genes are TRBV21-1 and TRBJ1-5; the table calls TRBD1, which could not be checked here. TRBV21-1 is given as a pseudogene. The CDR3 is made up of 14 amino acids. In nucleotides, the CDR3 is TGTGCCAGCAGCCCCAATCAGGGGGGTCAGCCCCAGCATTTT. It is translated as CASSPNQGGQPQHF.

The count of this clone is one. The chain employs TRBV4-1 and TRBJ2-1; the match to TRBD2 covers 12 bases. CDR1 MGHRA and CDR2 YSYEKL come from the germline V gene. J lost 9 bases, V lost 3 bases, and 9 bases had no gene match. This CDR3 has 16 residues. In nucleotides, the CDR3 is TGCGCCAGCAGCCAGCCTAGCGGGGGGGCCGAGGGTGAGCAGTTCTTC. Translated, it gives CASSQPSGGAEGEQFF.

The V gene is TRBV4-1, the J gene TRBJ1-2, with D possibly TRBD1 on 6 matching bases. The V and J ends lost 0 bases and 8 bases respectively, with 13 bases between them. Germline-derived CDR1 and CDR2 are MGHRA and YSYEKL. This CDR3 region has 14 residues. The CDR3 nucleotides are TGCGCCAGCAGCCAAGATGGGCAGGGGTGGGGCTACACCTTC. This sequence encodes CASSQDGQGWGYTF.

This clone was seen only once. V and J are TRBV5-1 and TRBJ1-2, with a weak D call TRBD1 (6 bases). The CDR3 runs 15 residues. Per germline, CDR1 SGHRS and CDR2 YFSETQ. Trimming took 3 bases from V and 4 from J, leaving 16 bases between them. CDR3 region: CASSWGQAGAYGYTF. CDR3 in DNA: TGCGCCAGCAGCTGGGGGCAAGCGGGAGCCTATGGCTACACCTTC.

The chain carries TRBV28 and TRBJ1-4; D perhaps matches TRBD1 (6 bases). The CDR3 extends over 15 amino acids. The germline CDR1 and CDR2 sequences are MDHEN and SYDVKM. V was trimmed by 5 bases and J by 3 bases, leaving 13 bases between them. CDR3 DNA: TGTGCCAGCAGTCCCTGGGGGCGAGCTAATGAAAAACTGTTTTTT. Amino acid sequence: CASSPWGRANEKLFF. The full variable domain, with the rest looked up from reference TRBV28 and TRBJ1-4, is DVKVTQSSRYLVKRTGEKVFLECVQDMDHENMFWYRQDPGLGLRLIYFSYDVKMKEKGDIPEGYSVSREKKERFSLILESASTNQTSMYLCASSPWGRANEKLFFGSGTQLSVL.

The chain couples TRBV18 to TRBJ2-7; 9 nucleotides match TRBD1. Germline CDR1 and CDR2: KGHSH and LQKENI. The CDR3 runs 14 residues. V dropped 6 bases and J dropped 2; count of bases not matched to a gene: 5. CDR3 protein: CASSSGQGTYEQYF. The CDR3 nucleotides are TGTGCCAGCTCTTCGGGACAGGGCACCTACGAGCAGTACTTC. The full variable domain, its missing parts supplied by reference TRBV18 and TRBJ2-7, is NAGVMQNPRHLVRRRGQEARLRCSPMKGHSHVYWYRQLPEEGLKFMVYLQKENIIDESGMPKERFSAEFPKEGPSILRIQQVVRGDSAAYFCASSSGQGTYEQYFGPGTRLTVT.

The V gene is TRBV15, the J gene TRBJ2-1; TRBD1 might be the D (5 bases). Germline loops: CDR1 LNHNV, CDR2 YYDKDF (reference sequence). V was clipped by 1 base and J by 5 bases, with 18 bases between them. The CDR3 covers 17 residues. The CDR3 nucleotides are TGTGCCACCAGCAGAGGTTACGACAGTACGATCGACAATGAGCAGTTCTTC. This codes for CATSRGYDSTIDNEQFF.

Comment on this clone: At one of its ends the junction is not consistent with the germline gene, which may arise from a read error. This rearrangement joins TRBV2 to TRBJ2-7; no firm D call. Germline V gives CDR1 SNHLY, CDR2 FYNNEI. The CDR3 has 12 amino acids. The CDR3 coding sequence is TGTGCCAGCAGTGAAAATGGGTACGGGCAGTACTTC. Amino acids: CASSENGYGQYF. Filled out from reference TRBV2 and TRBJ2-7, the complete variable domain reads EPEVTQTPSHQVTQMGQEVILRCVPISNHLYFYWYRQILGQKVEFLVSFYNNEISEKSEIFDDQFSVERPDGSNFTLKIRSTKLEDSAMYFCASSENGYGQYFGPGTRLTVT.

The table lists this clone with many counts. This chain uses TRBV15 with TRBJ2-7, with D unresolved. CDR3 length: 14 amino acids. V was pared by 5 bases and J by 6 bases, with 17 bases between. CDR1 is LNHNV and CDR2 is YYDKDF in the germline V gene (reference sequence). CDR3 sequence: CATSFTRAGGEQYF. The DNA of the CDR3 is TGTGCCACCAGCTTCACCCGGGCAGGTGGCGAGCAGTACTTC.

V is TRBV6-1 and J is TRBJ1-2; the match to TRBD1 covers 9 bases. The germline V gene encodes CDR1 MNHNS and CDR2 SASEGT. The CDR3 length is 15 residues. V lost 0 bases and J lost 4; bases outside the gene matches: 3. Here the CDR3 reads CASSEAGQGIYGYTF. CDR3 sequence (DNA): TGTGCCAGCAGTGAAGCGGGACAGGGAATCTATGGCTACACCTTC.

This chain uses TRBV6-5 with TRBJ1-4, with a possible D match to TRBD1 (5 bases). V was shortened by 2 bases and J by 5 bases, with 6 bases between the two germline ends. The germline gives CDR1 MNHEY, CDR2 SVGAGI. This CDR3 spans 13 amino acids. The CDR3 DNA is TGTGCCAGCAGTTACGCAGGGAATGAAAAACTGTTTTTT. It yields the protein CASSYAGNEKLFF.

This chain joins TRBV12-2 and TRBJ1-5. TRBV12-2 is tagged as a pseudogene. The CDR3 runs 19 residues. In DNA form, the CDR3 reads TGTGCAAGTCGCTTTTCCGAACTACCGACGCGGTCGGGCAATCAGCCCCAGCATTTT. Translating gives CASRFSELPTRSGNQPQHF.

The chain uses TRBV29-1 and TRBJ1-1, with a weak D call TRBD1 (5 bases). The CDR3 covers 15 residues. Trimming took off 0 bases at V and 7 bases at J, with 18 bases between the two ends. CDR1 is SQVTM, CDR2 ANQGSEA, per germline. The DNA for the CDR3 is TGCAGCGTTGAAGATCGAGGGGCGCCGAGGGATGAAGCTTTCTTT. Its protein is CSVEDRGAPRDEAFF.

The rearrangement uses TRBV5-1 and TRBJ2-1; 7 bases map to TRBD2. The CDR3 length is 15 residues. V trimming: 3 bases; J trimming: 0 bases; junction bases outside the gene matches: 3. CDR1 is SGHRS, CDR2 YFSETQ, per germline. The CDR3 bases are TGCGCCAGCAGCTCTTTAGCGGGCTCCTACAATGAGCAGTTCTTC. Translated, it gives CASSSLAGSYNEQFF.

This clone was picked up a small number of times. CDR3 nucleotides: TGTGCCATCAGTCCGGGGGCGAGGAATCAGCCCCAGCATTTT. Its translation is CAISPGARNQPQHF. The chain carries TRBV10-3 and TRBJ1-5, with TRBD1 as a possible D gene (6 bases). Between the trimmed V and J ends, which lost 5 bases and 4 bases, there was a span of 12 bases. The germline gives CDR1 ENHRY, CDR2 SYGVKD. This CDR3 has 14 amino acids.

The chain uses TRBV5-8 and TRBJ1-6; D remains unclear. The germline gives CDR1 SGHTS, CDR2 YDEGEE. Trimming took 4 bases from V and 9 from J, leaving 8 bases between them. The CDR3 sequence is 12 residues long. CDR3 nucleotide sequence: TGTGCCAGCAGCGGGCCGGTTTCACCCCTCCACTTT. Amino acids: CASSGPVSPLHF.

This clone was seen a single time. The CDR3 region is CASSLFIMGTGTIREQYF. In nucleotides, the CDR3 is TGTGCCAGCAGCCTATTTATAATGGGGACAGGAACCATACGCGAGCAGTACTTC. The J gene is TRBJ2-7, the V gene TRBV27; 8 bases map to TRBD1. The V segment lost 6 bases and the J segment 6 bases; nucleotides outside the gene matches: 22. CDR3 size: 18 residues. In germline, CDR1 is MNHEY, CDR2 SMNVEV (reference sequence).

This clone was seen at least ten times. The V and J genes are TRBV4-1 and TRBJ1-4; TRBD1 might be the D (5 bases). The CDR3 length is 16 residues. Trimming took 0 bases from V and 6 from J, leaving 14 bases between them. Germline loops: CDR1 MGHRA, CDR2 YSYEKL. The DNA of the CDR3 is TGCGCCAGCAGCCAAGATAGGACAATGATGGATGAAAAACTGTTTTTT. This codes for CASSQDRTMMDEKLFF.

The table lists this clone with a few counts. The chain is built from TRBV4-1 and TRBJ2-1, with unresolved D. Germline CDR1 reads MGHRA; CDR2 reads YSYEKL. The CDR3 contains 12 residues. The V end lost 5 bases, the J end lost 5 bases, and 7 bases lay between the germline ends. DNA of the CDR3: TGCGCCAGCAGCTTAACCAACAATGAGCAGTTCTTC. Amino acid sequence: CASSLTNNEQFF.

The chain recombines TRBV6-1 with TRBJ2-7; 9 positions agree with TRBD2. This CDR3 contains 15 residues. CDR1 MNHNS and CDR2 SASEGT come from the germline V gene. J lost 4 bases, V lost 3 bases, and 7 bases had no gene match. The CDR3 here is CASSDELAGTYEQYF. Here the CDR3 DNA reads TGTGCCAGCAGTGATGAACTAGCGGGCACATACGAGCAGTACTTC.

The chain is built from TRBV7-9 and TRBJ1-2; D is undetermined. The V gene lost 0 bases and the J gene lost 3 bases, with 5 bases spanning the gap. Germline V CDR1 and CDR2: SEHNR, FQNEAQ (reference sequence). The CDR3 is 13 amino acids. The CDR3 loop reads CASSLAADYGYTF. The DNA for the CDR3 is TGTGCCAGCAGCTTAGCAGCGGACTATGGCTACACCTTC.

V gene TRBV18 combines with J gene TRBJ1-5, with a weak D call TRBD1 (5 bases). V lost 2 bases and J lost 12, with 11 bases in between. Germline V gene data show CDR1 as KGHSH and CDR2 as LQKENI. This CDR3 region has 12 residues. This CDR3 is CASSPDRDLQHF. In DNA form, the CDR3 reads TGTGCCAGCTCACCAGACCGGGACCTCCAGCATTTT.

V and J are TRBV7-9 and TRBJ2-3, with D possibly matching TRBD2 (6 bases). V was clipped by 5 bases and J by 0 bases, with 15 bases between them. The CDR3 is 16 amino acids. Germline-derived CDR1 and CDR2 are SEHNR and FQNEAQ (reference sequence). The CDR3 protein is CASSRDLSGSTDTQYF. The CDR3 region has the DNA TGTGCCAGCAGCCGAGACCTTAGCGGAAGCACAGATACGCAGTATTTT.

This chain joins TRBV11-2 and TRBJ1-2; unclear D gene. With 0 bases removed from V and 3 bases from J, the gap between germline ends came to 5 bases. This CDR3 is built from 13 residues. The germline V gene has CDR1 SGHAT and CDR2 FQNNGV. The CDR3 DNA reads TGTGCCAGCAGCTTAGACAGAGACTATGGCTACACCTTC. Translated: CASSLDRDYGYTF.

The V gene is TRBV9, the J gene TRBJ2-3, with D hard to call. Trimming shortened V by 0 bases and J by 5 bases, and 7 bases separated the two germline ends. This CDR3 has 13 amino acids. Germline CDR1 reads SGDLS; CDR2 reads YYNGEE. CDR3 protein: CASSVVPQDTQYF. Here the CDR3 DNA reads TGTGCCAGCAGCGTAGTTCCCCAAGATACGCAGTATTTT.